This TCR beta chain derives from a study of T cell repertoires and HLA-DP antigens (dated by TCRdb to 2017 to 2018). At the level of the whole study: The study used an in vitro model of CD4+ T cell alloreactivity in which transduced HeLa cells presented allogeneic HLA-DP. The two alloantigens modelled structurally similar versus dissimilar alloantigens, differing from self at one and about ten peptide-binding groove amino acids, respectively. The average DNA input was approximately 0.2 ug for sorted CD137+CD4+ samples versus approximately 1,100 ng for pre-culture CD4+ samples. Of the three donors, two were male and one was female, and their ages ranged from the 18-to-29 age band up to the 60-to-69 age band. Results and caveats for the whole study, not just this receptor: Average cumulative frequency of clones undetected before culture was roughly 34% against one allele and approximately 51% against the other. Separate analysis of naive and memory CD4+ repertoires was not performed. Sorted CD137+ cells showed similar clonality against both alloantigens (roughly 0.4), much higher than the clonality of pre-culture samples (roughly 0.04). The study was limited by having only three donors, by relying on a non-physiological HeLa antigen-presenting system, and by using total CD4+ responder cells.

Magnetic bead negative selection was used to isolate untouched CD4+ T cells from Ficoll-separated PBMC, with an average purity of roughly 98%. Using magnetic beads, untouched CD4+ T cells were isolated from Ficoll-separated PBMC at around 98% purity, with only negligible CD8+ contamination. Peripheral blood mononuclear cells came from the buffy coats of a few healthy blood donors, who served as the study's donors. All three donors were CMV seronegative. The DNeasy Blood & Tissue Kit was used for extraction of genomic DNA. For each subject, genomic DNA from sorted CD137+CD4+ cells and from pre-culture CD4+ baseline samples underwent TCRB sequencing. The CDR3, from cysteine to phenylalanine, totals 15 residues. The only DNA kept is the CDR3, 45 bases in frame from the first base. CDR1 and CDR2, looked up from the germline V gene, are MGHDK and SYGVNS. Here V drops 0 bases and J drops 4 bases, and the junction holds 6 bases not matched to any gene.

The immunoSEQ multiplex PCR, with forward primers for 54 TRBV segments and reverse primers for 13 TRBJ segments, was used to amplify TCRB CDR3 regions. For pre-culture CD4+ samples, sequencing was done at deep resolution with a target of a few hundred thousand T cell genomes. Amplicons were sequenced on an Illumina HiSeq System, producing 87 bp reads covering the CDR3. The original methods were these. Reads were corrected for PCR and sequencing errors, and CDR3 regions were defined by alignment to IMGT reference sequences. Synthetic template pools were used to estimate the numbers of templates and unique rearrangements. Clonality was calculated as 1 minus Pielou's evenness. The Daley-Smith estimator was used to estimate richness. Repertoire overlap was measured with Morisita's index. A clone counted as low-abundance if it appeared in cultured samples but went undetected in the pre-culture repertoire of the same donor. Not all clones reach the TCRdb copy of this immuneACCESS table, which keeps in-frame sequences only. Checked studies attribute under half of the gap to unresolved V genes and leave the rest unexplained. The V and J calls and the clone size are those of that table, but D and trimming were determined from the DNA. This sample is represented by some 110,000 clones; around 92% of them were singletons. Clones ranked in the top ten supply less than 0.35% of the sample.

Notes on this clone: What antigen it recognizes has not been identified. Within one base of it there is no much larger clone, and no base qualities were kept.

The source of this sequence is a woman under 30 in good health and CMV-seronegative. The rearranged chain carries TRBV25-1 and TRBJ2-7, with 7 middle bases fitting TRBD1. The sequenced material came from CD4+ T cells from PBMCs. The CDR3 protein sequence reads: CASSEYGTVRYEQYF. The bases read TGTGCCAGCAGTGAATATGGGACAGTTCGTTACGAGCAGTACTTC.